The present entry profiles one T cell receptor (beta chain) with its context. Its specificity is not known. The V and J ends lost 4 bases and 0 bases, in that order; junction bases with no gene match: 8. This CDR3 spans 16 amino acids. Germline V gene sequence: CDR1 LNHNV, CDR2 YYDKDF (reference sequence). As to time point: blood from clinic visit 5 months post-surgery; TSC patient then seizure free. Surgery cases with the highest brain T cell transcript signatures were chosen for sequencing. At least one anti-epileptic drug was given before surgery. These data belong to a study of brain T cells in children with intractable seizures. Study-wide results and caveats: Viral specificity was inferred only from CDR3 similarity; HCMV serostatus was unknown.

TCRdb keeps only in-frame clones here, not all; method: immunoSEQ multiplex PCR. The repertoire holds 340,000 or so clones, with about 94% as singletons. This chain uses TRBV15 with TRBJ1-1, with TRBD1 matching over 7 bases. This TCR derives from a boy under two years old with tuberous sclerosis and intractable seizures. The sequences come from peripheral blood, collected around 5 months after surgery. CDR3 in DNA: TGTGCCACCAGCACCCAGGGGGGGAGCATGAACACTGAAGCTTTCTTT. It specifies CATSTQGGSMNTEAFF.